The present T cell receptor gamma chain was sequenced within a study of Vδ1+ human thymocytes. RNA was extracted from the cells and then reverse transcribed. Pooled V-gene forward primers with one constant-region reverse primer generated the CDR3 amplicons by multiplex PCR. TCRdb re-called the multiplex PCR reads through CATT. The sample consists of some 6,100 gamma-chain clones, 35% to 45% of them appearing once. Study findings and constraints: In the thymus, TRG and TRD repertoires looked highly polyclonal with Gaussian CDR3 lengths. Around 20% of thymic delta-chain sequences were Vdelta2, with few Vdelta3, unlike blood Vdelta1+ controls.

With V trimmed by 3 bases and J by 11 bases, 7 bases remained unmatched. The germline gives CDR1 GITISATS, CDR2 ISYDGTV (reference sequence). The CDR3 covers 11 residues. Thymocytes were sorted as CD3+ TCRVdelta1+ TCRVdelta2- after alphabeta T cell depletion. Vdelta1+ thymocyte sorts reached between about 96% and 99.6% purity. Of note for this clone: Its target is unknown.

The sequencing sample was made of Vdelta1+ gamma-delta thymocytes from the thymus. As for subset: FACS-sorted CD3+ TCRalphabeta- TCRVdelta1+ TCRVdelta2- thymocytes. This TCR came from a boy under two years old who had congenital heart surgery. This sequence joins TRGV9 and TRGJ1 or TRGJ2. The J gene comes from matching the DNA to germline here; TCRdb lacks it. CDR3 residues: CALWEWEEKLF. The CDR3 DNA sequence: TGTGCCTTGTGGGAGTGGGAGGAGAAACTCTTT.